This T cell receptor beta chain was obtained from a study of T-cell memory formation after mild COVID-19. Study details: Each donor largely had its own TCR clusters. Points from the study as a whole: Clones which contracted sat mainly in CM and EM if CD4+, and in EMRA if CD8+.

Germline values: CDR1 DFQATT, CDR2 SNEGSKA (reference sequence). The V end was cut by 3 bases, the J end by 1 base, with 9 bases between. The length of the CDR3 is 13 residues. On this clonotype itself: Its antigen is still unknown.

Employing constant-segment primers, 5'RACE generated TCR alpha and TCR beta cDNA libraries bearing sample barcodes and UMIs. TCRdb recomputed calls from the 5' RACE reads with MiXCR, one row per CDR3 protein. The table lists roughly 240,000 distinct CDR3 sequences, around 15% of them singletons. This chain connects TRBV20-1 to TRBJ2-5; D is ambiguous. This TCR came from a man aged 18 to 30 who had mild COVID-19 (a few samples of this study predate the infection). Cell type and time point are not known. The sample was PBMCs or a T cell subset sorted from them (not recorded which). Here the CDR3 reads CSARRTIQETQYF. CDR3 bases: TGCAGTGCTAGGCGCACCATCCAAGAGACCCAGTACTTC.